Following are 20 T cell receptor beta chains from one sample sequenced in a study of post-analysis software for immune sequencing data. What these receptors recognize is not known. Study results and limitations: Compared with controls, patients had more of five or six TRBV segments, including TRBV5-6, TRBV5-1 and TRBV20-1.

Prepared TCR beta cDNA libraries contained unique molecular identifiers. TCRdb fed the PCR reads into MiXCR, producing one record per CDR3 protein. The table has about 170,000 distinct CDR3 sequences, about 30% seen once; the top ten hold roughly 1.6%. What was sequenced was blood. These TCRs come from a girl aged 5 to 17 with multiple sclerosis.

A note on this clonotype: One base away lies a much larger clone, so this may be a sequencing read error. CDR3 sequence reads: CSASWSRENENLFF. The CDR3 DNA sequence: TGCAGTGCTAGTTGGAGTAGAGAGAATGAAAACCTGTTTTTT. This chain joins TRBV20-1 and TRBJ1-4; no reliable D call. The CDR3 consists of 14 residues. Per germline, CDR1 DFQATT and CDR2 SNEGSKA (reference sequence).

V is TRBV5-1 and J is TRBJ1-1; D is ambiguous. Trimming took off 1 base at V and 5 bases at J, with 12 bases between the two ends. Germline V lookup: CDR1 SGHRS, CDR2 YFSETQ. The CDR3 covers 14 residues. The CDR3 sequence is CASSLMQVGTEAFF. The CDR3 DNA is TGCGCCAGCAGCTTGATGCAGGTGGGGACTGAAGCTTTCTTT.

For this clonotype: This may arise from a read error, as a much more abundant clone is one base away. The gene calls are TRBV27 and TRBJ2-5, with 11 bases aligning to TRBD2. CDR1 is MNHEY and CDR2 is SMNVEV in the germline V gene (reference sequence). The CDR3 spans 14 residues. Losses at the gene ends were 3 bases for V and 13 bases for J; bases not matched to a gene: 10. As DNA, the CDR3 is TGTGCCAGCAGTTTTAGCGGGAGGGCCTACGAGCTGTACTTC. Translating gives CASSFSGRAYELYF.

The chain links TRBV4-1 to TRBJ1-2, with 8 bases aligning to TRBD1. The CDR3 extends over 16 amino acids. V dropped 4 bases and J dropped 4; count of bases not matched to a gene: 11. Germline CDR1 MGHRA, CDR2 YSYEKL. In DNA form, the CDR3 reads TGCGCCAGCAGCCGCCCCGGACAGGGTCTAGGCTATGGCTACACCTTC. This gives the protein CASSRPGQGLGYGYTF.

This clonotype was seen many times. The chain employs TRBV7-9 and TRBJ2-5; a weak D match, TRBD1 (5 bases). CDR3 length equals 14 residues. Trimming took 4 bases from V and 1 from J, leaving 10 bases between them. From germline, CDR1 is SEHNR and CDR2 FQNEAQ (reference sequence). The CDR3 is CASSSRTIQETQYF. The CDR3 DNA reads TGTGCCAGCAGCTCTCGGACAATCCAAGAGACCCAGTACTTC.

CDR3 residues: CSARAPSRSYNEQFF. The DNA of the CDR3 is TGCAGTGCTAGAGCACCCTCCCGCTCCTACAATGAGCAGTTCTTC. The chain couples TRBV20-1 to TRBJ2-1, with D unclear. Germline assignment: CDR1 DFQATT and CDR2 SNEGSKA (reference sequence). Trimming pared 1 base from V and 0 bases from J, leaving 10 bases between. CDR3 size: 15 residues.

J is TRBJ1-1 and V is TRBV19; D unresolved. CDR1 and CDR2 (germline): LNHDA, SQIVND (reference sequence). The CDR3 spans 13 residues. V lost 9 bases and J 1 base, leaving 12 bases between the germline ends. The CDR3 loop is CASAVSGNTEAFF. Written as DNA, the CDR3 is TGTGCCAGCGCCGTCTCGGGGAACACTGAAGCTTTCTTT. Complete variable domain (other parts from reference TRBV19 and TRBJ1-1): DGGITQSPKYLFRKEGQNVTLSCEQNLNHDAMYWYRQDPGQGLRLIYYSQIVNDFQKGDIAEGYSVSREKKESFPLTVTSAQKNPTAFYLCASAVSGNTEAFFGQGTRLTVV.

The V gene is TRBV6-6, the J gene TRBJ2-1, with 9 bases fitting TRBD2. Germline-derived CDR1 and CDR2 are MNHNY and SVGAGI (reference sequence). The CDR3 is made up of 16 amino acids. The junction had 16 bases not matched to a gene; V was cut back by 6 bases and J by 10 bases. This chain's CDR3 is CASSQSWREGPGEQFF. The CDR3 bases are TGTGCCAGCAGCCAGTCGTGGCGGGAGGGTCCTGGGGAGCAGTTCTTC.

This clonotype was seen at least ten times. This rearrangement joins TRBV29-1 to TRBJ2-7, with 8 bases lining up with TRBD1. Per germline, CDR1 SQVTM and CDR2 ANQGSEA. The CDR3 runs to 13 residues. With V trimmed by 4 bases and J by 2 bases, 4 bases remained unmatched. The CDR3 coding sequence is TGCAGCGTTGCCGCGGACAGGGCCTACGAGCAGTACTTC. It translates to CSVAADRAYEQYF.

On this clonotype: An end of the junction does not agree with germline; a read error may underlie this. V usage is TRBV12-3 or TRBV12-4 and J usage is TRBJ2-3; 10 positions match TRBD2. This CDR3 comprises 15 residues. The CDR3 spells CASRVAGGREDAQYF. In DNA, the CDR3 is TGTGCCAGCAGGGTAGCGGGAGGACGAGAAGATGCGCAGTATTTT.

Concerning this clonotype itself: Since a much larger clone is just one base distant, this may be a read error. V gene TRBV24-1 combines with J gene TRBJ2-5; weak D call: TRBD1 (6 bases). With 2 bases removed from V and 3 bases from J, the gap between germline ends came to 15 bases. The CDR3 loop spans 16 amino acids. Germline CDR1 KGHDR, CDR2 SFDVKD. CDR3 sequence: CATSDSAGQTEETQYF. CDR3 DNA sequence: TGTGCCACCAGTGATTCAGCCGGACAGACAGAAGAGACCCAGTACTTC.

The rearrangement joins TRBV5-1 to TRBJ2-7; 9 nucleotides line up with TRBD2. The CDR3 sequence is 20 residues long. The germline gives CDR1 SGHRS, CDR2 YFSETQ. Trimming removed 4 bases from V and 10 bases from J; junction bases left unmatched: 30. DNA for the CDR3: TGCGCCAGCAGCATGGAGGGGGCGTGGAGCGGGAGGAGGACCAAAAACATCCAGTACTTC. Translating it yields CASSMEGAWSGRRTKNIQYF.

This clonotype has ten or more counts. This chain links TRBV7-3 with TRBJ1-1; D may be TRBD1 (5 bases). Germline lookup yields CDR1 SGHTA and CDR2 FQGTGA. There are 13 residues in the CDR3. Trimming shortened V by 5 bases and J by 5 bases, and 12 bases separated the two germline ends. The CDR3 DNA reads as TGTGCCAGCAGCCCCGGGAGGGGAACTGAAGCTTTCTTT. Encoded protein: CASSPGRGTEAFF. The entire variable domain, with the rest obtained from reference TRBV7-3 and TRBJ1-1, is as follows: GAGVSQTPSNKVTEKGKYVELRCDPISGHTALYWYRQSLGQGPEFLIYFQGTGAADDSGLPNDRFFAVRPEGSVSTLKIQRTERGDSAVYLCASSPGRGTEAFFGQGTRLTVV.

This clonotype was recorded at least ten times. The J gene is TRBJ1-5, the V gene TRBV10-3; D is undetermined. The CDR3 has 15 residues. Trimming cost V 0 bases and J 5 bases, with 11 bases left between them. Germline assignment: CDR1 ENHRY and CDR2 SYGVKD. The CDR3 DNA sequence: TGTGCCATCAGTGAGTCCGGTTCTGGCCATCAGCCCCAGCATTTT. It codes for CAISESGSGHQPQHF.

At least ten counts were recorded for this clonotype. The CDR3 is CASGLTSRAEQFF. DNA for the CDR3: TGTGCTAGTGGCCTAACTAGCAGAGCTGAGCAGTTCTTC. V gene TRBV12-5 combines with J gene TRBJ2-1; the D gene is possibly TRBD2 (6 bases). Trimming cost V 6 bases and J 9 bases, with 15 bases left between them. The germline gives CDR1 LGHNT, CDR2 FRNRAP. The CDR3 covers 13 residues.

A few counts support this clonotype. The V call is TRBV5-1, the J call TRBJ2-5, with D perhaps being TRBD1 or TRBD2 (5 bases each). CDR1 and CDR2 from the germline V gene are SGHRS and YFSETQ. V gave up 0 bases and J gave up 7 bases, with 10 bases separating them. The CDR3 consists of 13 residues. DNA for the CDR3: TGCGCCAGCAGCTTGGACGGGGCCGCGACCCAGTACTTC. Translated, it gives CASSLDGAATQYF.

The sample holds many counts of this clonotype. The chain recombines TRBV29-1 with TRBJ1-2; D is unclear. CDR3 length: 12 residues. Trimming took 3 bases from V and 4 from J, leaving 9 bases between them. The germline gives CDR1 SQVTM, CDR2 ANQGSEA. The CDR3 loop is CSVEEELYGYTF. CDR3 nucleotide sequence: TGCAGCGTTGAGGAGGAGCTCTATGGCTACACCTTC. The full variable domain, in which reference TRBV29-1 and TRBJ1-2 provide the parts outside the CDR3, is SAVISQKPSRDICQRGTSLTIQCQVDSQVTMMFWYRQQPGQSLTLIATANQGSEATYESGFVIDKFPISRPNLTFSTLTVSNMSPEDSSIYLCSVEEELYGYTFGSGTRLTVV.

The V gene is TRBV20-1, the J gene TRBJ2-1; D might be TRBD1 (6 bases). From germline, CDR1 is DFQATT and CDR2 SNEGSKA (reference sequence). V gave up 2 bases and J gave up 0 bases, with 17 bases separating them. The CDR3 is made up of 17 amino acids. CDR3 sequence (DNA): TGCAGTGCTAGAAGACGTCGGGACAAAAACTCCTACAATGAGCAGTTCTTC. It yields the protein CSARRRRDKNSYNEQFF.

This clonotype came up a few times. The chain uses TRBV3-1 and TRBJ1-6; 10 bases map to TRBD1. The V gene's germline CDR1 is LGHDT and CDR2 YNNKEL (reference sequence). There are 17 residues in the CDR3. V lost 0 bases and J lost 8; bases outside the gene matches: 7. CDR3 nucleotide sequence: TGTGCCAGCAGCCAAGATTGGAGGGACAGGGGTGATTCACCCCTCCACTTT. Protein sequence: CASSQDWRDRGDSPLHF.

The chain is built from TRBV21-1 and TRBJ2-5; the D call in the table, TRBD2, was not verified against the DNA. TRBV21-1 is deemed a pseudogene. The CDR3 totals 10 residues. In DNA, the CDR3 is TGTGCCAGACCTGAGGGGACCCAGTACTTC. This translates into CARPEGTQYF.